The next 4 T cell receptor beta chains were all read from a single sample in a study of blood T cell repertoires in COVID-19. Libraries were prepared by immunoSEQ multiplex PCR; TCRdb keeps only in-frame clonotypes and omits some of them. The data contain approximately 250,000 clones, approximately 89% of them seen just once; the ten biggest clones take up around 1.6%. The sequencing input was peripheral blood. The source of these receptors is a woman aged 55-69 years who had recovered from COVID-19.

The chain employs TRBV7-8 and TRBJ1-1, with a possible D match to TRBD1 (6 bases). CDR3 size: 15 residues. Germline V lookup: CDR1 SGHVS, CDR2 FQNEAQ. With 5 bases removed from V and 0 bases from J, the gap between germline ends came to 13 bases. CDR3 bases: TGTGCCAGCAGCCTAACTAGGGGGATGAACACTGAAGCTTTCTTT. This encodes CASSLTRGMNTEAFF.

The J gene is TRBJ1-5, the V gene TRBV5-5; D gene unclear. Trimming removed 3 bases from V and 7 bases from J, with 11 bases in between. CDR1 and CDR2 from the germline V gene are SGHKS and YYEKEE (reference sequence). This CDR3 is built from 13 residues. The CDR3 nucleotides read TGTGCCAGCAGCTCCATAAACTCGCAGCCCCAGCATTTT. Its translation: CASSSINSQPQHF.

As DNA, the CDR3 is TGCGCCAGCAGCTTAGTAGCAGGGGGCTCGGCAAGTCAGCCCCAGCATTTT. It codes for CASSLVAGGSASQPQHF. The J gene is TRBJ1-5, the V gene TRBV5-1; 8 nucleotides match TRBD1. The V and J ends lost 2 bases and 6 bases, in that order; junction bases with no gene match: 13. CDR1 is SGHRS and CDR2 is YFSETQ in the germline V gene. CDR3 length equals 17 residues. Using reference TRBV5-1 and TRBJ1-5 for the parts outside the CDR3, the full variable domain is KAGVTQTPRYLIKTRGQQVTLSCSPISGHRSVSWYQQTPGQGLQFLFEYFSETQRNKGNFPGRFSGRQFSNSRSEMNVSTLELGDSALYLCASSLVAGGSASQPQHFGDGTRLSIL.

The chain links TRBV6-5 to TRBJ2-6; D uncertain. CDR1 and CDR2 (germline): MNHEY, SVGAGI. The V gene lost 5 bases and the J gene lost 0 bases, with 8 bases spanning the gap. The CDR3 sequence is 15 residues long. This CDR3 reads CASSIHYSGANVLTF. The CDR3 DNA is TGTGCCAGCAGTATACATTACTCTGGGGCCAACGTCCTGACTTTC.